The TCR beta chain under discussion was sequenced for a study of CD8 T cells in Susac syndrome. Study results and limitations: Susac CD8+ clonal expansion peaked in TEMRA cells and active patients. The number of Susac-specific public clones found was about 15 in total CD8+ repertoires and a few in CD8+ TEMRA repertoires.

The germline V gene encodes CDR1 LGHNA and CDR2 YNFKEQ. The CDR3 contains 16 residues. Trimming pared 1 base from V and 0 bases from J, leaving 10 bases between. Recently defined diagnostic criteria for definite or probable disease were fulfilled by Susac syndrome patients. Through negative isolation, CD4+ and CD8+ T cells were obtained, while TEMRA cells were enriched using FACS. Concerning this clonotype: Its antigen is currently unknown.

RNA totalling roughly 0.45 to 1 ug underwent reverse transcription with random hexamers. One entry per CDR3 protein, called by TCRdb with MiXCR from the immunoSEQ multiplex PCR reads. This table holds 100,000 to 150,000 distinct CDR3 sequences, around 95% found once. Sequencing used CD8+ T cells from PBMCs. This TCR derives from a human donor with Susac syndrome. The chain employs TRBV4-2 and TRBJ2-1, with D hard to call. The DNA of the CDR3 is TGTGCCAGCAGCCAAGTGGTACTGAGCTCCTACAATGAGCAGTTCTTC. Its protein product is CASSQVVLSSYNEQFF.